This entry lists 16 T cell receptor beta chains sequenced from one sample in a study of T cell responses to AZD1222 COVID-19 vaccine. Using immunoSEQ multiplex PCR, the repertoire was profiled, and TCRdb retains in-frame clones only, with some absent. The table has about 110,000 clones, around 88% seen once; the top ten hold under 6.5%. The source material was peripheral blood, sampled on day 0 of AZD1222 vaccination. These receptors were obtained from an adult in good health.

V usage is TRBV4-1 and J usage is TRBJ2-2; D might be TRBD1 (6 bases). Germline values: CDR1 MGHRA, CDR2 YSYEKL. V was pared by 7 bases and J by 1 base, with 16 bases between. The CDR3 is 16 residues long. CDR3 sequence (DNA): TGCGCCAGCACCCGAGATGGGGGCCGGAACACCGGGGAGCTGTTTTTT. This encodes CASTRDGGRNTGELFF.

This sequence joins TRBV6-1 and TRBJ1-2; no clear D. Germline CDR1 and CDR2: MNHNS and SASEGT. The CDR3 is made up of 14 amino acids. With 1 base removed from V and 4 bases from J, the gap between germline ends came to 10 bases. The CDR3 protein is CASSEGPERYGYTF. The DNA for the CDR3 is TGTGCCAGCAGTGAAGGGCCCGAGCGCTATGGCTACACCTTC.

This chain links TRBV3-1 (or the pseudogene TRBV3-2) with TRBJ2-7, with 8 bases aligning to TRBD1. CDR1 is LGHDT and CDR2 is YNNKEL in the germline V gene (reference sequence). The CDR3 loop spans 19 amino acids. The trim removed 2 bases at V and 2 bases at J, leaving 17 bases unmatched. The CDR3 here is CASSQRLCCQGQAPYEQYF. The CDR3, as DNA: TGTGCCAGCAGCCAACGACTTTGTTGCCAGGGACAGGCCCCCTACGAGCAGTACTTC.

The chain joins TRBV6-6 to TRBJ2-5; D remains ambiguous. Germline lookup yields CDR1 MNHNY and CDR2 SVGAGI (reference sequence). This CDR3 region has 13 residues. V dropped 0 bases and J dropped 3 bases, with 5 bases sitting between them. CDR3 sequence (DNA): TGTGCCAGCAGTTACTCTCAGAAAGAGACCCAGTACTTC. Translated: CASSYSQKETQYF.

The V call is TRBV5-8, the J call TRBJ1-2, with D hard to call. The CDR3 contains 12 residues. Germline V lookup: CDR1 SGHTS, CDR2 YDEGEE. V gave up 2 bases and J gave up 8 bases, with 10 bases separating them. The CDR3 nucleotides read TGTGCCAGCAGCTTACCAAGTCGCGGCTACACCTTC. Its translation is CASSLPSRGYTF.

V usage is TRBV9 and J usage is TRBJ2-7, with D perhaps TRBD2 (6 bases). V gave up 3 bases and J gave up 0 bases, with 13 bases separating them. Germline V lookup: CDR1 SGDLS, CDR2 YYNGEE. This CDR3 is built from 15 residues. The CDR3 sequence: CASSAGTQSSYEQYF. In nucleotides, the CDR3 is TGTGCCAGCAGCGCCGGGACTCAGAGCTCCTACGAGCAGTACTTC.

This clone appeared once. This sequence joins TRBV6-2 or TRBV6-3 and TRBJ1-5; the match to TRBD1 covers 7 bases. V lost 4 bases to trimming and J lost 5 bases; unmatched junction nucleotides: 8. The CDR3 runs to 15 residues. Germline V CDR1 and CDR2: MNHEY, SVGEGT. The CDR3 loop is CASSSGQVGYQPQHF. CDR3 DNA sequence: TGTGCCAGCAGTTCCGGACAGGTAGGGTATCAGCCCCAGCATTTT.

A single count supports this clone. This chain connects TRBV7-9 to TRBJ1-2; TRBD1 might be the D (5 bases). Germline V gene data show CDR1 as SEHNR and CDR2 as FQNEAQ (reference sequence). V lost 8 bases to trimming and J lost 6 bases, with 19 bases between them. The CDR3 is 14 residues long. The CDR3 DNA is TGTGCCAGCTCGCAGTCGCAGGGAGCCCATGGCTACACCTTC. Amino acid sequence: CASSQSQGAHGYTF.

The chain's CDR3 is CASSFGTGDAGELFF. CDR3 nucleotide sequence: TGTGCCAGCAGCTTTGGGACAGGGGACGCCGGGGAGCTGTTTTTT. The chain recombines TRBV7-6 with TRBJ2-2; 10 nucleotides match TRBD1. CDR1 and CDR2 from the germline V gene are SGHVS and FNYEAQ. This CDR3 is built from 15 residues. V dropped 3 bases and J dropped 6; count of bases not matched to a gene: 4.

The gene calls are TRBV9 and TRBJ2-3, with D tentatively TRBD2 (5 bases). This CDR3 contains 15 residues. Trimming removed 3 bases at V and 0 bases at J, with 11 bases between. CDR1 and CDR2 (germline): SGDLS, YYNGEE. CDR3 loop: CASSAGVPSTDTQYF. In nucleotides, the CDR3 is TGTGCCAGCAGCGCCGGGGTCCCTAGCACAGATACGCAGTATTTT.

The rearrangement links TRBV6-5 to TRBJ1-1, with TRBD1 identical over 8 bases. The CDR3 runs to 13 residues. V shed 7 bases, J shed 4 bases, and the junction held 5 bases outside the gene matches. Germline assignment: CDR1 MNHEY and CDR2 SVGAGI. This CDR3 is CASKGQGGTEAFF. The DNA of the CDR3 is TGTGCCAGCAAAGGACAGGGCGGCACTGAAGCTTTCTTT.

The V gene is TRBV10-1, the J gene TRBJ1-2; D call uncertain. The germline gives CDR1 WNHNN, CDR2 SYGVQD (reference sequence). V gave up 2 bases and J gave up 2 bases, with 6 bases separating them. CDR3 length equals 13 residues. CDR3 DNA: TGCGCCAGCAGTGAGGACGGCAACTATGGCTACACCTTC. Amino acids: CASSEDGNYGYTF.

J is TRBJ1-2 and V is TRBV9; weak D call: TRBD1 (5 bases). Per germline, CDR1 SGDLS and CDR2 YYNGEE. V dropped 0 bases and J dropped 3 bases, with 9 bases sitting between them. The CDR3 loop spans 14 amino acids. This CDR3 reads CASSVGQGDYGYTF. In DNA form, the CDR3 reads TGTGCCAGCAGCGTAGGGCAGGGTGACTATGGCTACACCTTC.

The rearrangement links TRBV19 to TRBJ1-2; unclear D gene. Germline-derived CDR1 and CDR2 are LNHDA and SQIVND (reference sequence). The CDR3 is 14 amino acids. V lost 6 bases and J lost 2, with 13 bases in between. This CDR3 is CASSRAYSNYGYTF. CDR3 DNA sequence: TGTGCCAGTAGCCGGGCCTACTCCAACTATGGCTACACCTTC.

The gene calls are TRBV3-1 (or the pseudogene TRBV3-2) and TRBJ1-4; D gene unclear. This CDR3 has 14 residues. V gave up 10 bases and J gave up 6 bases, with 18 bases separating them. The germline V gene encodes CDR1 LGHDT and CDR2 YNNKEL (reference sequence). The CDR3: CATRMVASYEKLFF. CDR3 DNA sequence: TGTGCCACCCGAATGGTTGCGTCCTATGAAAAACTGTTTTTT.

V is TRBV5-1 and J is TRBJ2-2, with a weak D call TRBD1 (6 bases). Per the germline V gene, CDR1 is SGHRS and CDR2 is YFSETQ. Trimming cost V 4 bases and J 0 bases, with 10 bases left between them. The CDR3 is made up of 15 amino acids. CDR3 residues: CASSVDRPNTGELFF. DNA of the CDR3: TGCGCCAGCAGCGTTGACAGGCCGAACACCGGGGAGCTGTTTTTT. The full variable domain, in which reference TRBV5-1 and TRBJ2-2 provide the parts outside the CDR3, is KAGVTQTPRYLIKTRGQQVTLSCSPISGHRSVSWYQQTPGQGLQFLFEYFSETQRNKGNFPGRFSGRQFSNSRSEMNVSTLELGDSALYLCASSVDRPNTGELFFGEGSRLTVL.